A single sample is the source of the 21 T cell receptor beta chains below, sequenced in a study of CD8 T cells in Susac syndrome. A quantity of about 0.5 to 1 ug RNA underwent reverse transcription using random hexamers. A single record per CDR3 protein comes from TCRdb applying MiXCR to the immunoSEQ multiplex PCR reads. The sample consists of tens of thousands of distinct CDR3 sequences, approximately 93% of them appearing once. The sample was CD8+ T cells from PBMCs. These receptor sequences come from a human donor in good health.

The CDR3 protein is CASSHGQGPRYNEQFF. The CDR3, as DNA: TGTGCCAGCAGCCACGGACAGGGCCCCCGATACAATGAGCAGTTCTTC. The rearrangement joins TRBV7-9 to TRBJ2-1; 8 nucleotides align to TRBD1. Trimming removed 5 bases from V and 4 bases from J; junction bases left unmatched: 10. Germline CDR1 reads SEHNR; CDR2 reads FQNEAQ (reference sequence). This CDR3 contains 16 residues.

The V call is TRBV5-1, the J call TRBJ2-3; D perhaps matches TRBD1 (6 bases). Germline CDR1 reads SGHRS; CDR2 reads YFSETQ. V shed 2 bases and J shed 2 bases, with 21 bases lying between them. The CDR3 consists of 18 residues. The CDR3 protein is CASSFPYADEGVTDTQYF. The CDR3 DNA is TGCGCCAGCAGCTTCCCCTACGCCGACGAGGGGGTCACAGATACGCAGTATTTT.

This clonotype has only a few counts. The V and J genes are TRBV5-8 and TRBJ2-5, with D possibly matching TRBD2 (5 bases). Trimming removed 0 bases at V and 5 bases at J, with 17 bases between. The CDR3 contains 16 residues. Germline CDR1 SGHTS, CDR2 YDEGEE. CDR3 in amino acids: CASSLGPWGARETQYF. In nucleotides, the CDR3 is TGTGCCAGCAGCTTGGGTCCGTGGGGAGCTCGGGAGACCCAGTACTTC.

The CDR3 region has the DNA TGCAGCGTTGTTGCCAGGGAGGAGACCCAGTACTTC. Translation gives CSVVAREETQYF. J is TRBJ2-5 and V is TRBV29-1; D may be TRBD1 or TRBD2 (5 bases each). The V and J ends lost 4 bases and 5 bases respectively, with 11 bases between them. The CDR3 length is 12 residues. Germline CDR1 and CDR2: SQVTM and ANQGSEA.

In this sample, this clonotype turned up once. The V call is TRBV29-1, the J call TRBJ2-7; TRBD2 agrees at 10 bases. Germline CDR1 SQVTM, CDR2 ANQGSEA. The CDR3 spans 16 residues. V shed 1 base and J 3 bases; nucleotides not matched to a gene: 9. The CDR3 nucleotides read TGCAGCGTTGAAGCACCGGAACTAGCGGGGAGCTACGAGCAGTACTTC. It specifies CSVEAPELAGSYEQYF.

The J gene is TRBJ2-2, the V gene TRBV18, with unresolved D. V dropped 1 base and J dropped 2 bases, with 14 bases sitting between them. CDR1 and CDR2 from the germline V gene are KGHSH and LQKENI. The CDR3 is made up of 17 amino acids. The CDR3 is CASSPLTPIRNTGELFF. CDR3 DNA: TGTGCCAGCTCACCACTAACACCCATCCGTAACACCGGGGAGCTGTTTTTT.

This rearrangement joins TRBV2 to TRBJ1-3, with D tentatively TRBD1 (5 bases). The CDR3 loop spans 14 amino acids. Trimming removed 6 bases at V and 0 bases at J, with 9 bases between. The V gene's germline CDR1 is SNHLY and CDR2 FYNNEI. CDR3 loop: CASRDTSSGNTIYF. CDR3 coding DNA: TGTGCCAGCAGGGACACGTCCTCTGGAAACACCATATATTTT.

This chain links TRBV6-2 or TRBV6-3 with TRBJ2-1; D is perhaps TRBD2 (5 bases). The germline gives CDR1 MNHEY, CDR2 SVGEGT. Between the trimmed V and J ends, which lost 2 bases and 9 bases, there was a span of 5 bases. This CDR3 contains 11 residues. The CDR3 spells CASSYGSEQFF. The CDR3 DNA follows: TGTGCCAGCAGTTACGGGAGTGAGCAGTTCTTC.

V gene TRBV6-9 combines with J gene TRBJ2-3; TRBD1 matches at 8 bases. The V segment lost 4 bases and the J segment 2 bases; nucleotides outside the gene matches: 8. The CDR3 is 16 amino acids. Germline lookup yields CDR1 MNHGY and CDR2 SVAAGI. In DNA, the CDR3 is TGTGCCAGCAGTTCTATCGCGACAGGGGACACAGATACGCAGTATTTT. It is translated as CASSSIATGDTDTQYF.

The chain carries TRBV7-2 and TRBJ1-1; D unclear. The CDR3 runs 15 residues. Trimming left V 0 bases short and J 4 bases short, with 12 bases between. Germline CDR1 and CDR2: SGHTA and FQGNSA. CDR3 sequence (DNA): TGTGCCAGCAGCTTAGCGAGTTATTCGAGCACTGAAGCTTTCTTT. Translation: CASSLASYSSTEAFF.

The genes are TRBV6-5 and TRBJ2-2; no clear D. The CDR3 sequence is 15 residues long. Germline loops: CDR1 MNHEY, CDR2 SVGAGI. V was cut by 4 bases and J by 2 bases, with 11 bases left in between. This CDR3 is CASSLTLSNTGELFF. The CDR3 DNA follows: TGTGCCAGCAGTTTAACATTATCCAACACCGGGGAGCTGTTTTTT.

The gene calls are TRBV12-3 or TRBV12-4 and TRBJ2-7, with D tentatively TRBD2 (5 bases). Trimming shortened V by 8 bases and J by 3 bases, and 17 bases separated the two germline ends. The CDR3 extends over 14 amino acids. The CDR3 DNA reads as TGTGCCAGCGCGGTCGGCGGGCCCAACTACGAGCAGTACTTC. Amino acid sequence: CASAVGGPNYEQYF.

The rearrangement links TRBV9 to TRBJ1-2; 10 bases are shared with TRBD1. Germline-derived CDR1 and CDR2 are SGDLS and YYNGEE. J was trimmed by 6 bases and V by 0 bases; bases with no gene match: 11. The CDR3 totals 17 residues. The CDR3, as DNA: TGTGCCAGCAGCGTAGACGTCGTGGGGACAGGGGATAATGGCTACACCTTC. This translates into CASSVDVVGTGDNGYTF.

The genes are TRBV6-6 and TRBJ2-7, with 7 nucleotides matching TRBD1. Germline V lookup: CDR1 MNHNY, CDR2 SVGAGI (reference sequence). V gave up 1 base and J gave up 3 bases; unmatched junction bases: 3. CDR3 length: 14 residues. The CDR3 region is CASSYWGTVYEQYF. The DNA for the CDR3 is TGTGCCAGCAGTTACTGGGGGACAGTCTACGAGCAGTACTTC.

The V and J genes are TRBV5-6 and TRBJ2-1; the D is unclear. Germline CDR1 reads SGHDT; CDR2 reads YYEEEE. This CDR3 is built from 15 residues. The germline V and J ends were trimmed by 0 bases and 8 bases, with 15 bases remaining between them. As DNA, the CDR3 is TGTGCCAGCAGCTTGGGGGTTCTCGAGTGGGATGAGCAGTTCTTC. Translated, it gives CASSLGVLEWDEQFF.

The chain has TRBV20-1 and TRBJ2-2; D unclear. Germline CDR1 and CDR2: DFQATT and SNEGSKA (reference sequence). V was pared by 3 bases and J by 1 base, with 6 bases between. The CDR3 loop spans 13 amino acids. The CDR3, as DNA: TGCAGTGCTAGGACACTGAACACCGGGGAGCTGTTTTTT. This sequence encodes CSARTLNTGELFF.

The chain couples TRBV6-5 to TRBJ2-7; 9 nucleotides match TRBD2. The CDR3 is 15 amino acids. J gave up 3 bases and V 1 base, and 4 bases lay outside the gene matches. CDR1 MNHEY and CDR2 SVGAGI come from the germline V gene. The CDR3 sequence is CASSYFASGIYEQYF. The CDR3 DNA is TGTGCCAGCAGTTACTTTGCTAGCGGGATCTACGAGCAGTACTTC.

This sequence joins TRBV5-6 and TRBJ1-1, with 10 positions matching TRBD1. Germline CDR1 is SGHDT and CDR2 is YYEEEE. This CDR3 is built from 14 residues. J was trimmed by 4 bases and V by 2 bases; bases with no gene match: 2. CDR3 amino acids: CASSLGTGVTEAFF. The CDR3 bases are TGTGCCAGCAGCTTAGGGACAGGGGTCACTGAAGCTTTCTTT. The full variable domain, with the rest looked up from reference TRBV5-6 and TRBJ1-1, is DAGVTQSPTHLIKTRGQQVTLRCSPKSGHDTVSWYQQALGQGPQFIFQYYEEEERQRGNFPDRFSGHQFPNYSSELNVNALLLGDSALYLCASSLGTGVTEAFFGQGTRLTVV.

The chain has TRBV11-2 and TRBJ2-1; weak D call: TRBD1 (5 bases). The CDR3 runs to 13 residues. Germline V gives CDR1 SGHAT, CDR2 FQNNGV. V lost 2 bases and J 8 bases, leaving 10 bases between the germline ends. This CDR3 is CASSLFGADEQFF. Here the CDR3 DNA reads TGTGCCAGCAGCTTATTTGGGGCTGATGAGCAGTTCTTC.

The CDR3 spells CASSQERAGGEQYF. In DNA form, the CDR3 reads TGCGCCAGCAGCCAAGAGAGGGCGGGGGGCGAGCAGTACTTC. The chain is built from TRBV4-1 and TRBJ2-7; 8 nucleotides match TRBD2. Germline CDR1 MGHRA, CDR2 YSYEKL. The CDR3 consists of 14 residues. J gave up 6 bases and V 0 bases, and 4 bases lay outside the gene matches.

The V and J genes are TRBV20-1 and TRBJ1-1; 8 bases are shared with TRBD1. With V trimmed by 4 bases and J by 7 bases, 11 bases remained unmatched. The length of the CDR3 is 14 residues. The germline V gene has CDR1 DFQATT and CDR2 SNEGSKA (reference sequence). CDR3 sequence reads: CSATLGQGEVEAFF. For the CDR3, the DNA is TGCAGTGCTACCCTCGGACAGGGTGAGGTTGAAGCTTTCTTT.